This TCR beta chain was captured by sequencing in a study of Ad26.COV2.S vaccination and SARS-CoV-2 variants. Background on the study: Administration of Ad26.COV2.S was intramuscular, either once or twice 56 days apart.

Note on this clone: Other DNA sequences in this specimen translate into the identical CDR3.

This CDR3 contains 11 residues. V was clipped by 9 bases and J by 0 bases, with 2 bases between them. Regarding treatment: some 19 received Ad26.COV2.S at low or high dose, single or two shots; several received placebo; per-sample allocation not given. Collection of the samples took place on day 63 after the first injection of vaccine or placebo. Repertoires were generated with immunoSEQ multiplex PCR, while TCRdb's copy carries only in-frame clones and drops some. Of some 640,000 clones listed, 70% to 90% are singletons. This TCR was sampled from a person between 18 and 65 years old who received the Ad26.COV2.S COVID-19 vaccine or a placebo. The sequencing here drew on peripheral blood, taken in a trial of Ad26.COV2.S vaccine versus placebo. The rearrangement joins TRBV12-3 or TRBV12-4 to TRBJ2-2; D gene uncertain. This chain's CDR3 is CASSNTGELFF. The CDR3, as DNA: TGTGCCAGTTCGAACACCGGGGAGCTGTTTTTT.